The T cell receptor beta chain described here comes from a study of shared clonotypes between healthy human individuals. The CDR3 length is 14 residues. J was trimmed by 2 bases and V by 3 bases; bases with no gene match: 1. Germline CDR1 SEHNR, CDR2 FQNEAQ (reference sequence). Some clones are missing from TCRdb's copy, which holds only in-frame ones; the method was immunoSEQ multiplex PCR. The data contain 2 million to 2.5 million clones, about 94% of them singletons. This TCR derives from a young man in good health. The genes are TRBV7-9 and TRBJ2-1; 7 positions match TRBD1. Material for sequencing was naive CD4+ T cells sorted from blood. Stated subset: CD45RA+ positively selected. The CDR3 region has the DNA TGTGCCAGCAGCTTGGACAGGACCTACAATGAGCAGTTCTTC. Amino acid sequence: CASSLDRTYNEQFF.